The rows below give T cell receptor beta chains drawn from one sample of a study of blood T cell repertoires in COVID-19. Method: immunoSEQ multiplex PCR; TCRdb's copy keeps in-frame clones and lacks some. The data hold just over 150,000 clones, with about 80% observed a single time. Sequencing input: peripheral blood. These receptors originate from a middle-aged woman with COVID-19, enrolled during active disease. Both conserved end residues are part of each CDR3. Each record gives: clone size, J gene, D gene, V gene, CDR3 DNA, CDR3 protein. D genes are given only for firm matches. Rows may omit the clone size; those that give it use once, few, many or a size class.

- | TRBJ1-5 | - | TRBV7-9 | TGTGCCAGCAGCAACACAGGGTTGGATCAGCCCCAGCATTTT | CASSNTGLDQPQHF
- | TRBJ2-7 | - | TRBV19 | TGTGCCAGTAGTATAGCCGGGGGCTCCTACGAGCAGTACTTC | CASSIAGGSYEQYF
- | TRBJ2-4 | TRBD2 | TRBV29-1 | TGCAGCGCCCTAGCGGGATGGGGAAACATTCAGTACTTC | CSALAGWGNIQYF
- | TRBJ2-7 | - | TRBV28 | TGTGCCAGCAGTTTTACGGGGGAGCAGTACTTC | CASSFTGEQYF
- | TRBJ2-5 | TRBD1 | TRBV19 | TGTGCCAGTAGTATGGGACAGGTTGTCGAGACCCAGTACTTC | CASSMGQVVETQYF
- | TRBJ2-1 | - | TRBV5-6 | TGTGCCAGCAGCTTGACAGGCTATGAGCAGTTCTTC | CASSLTGYEQFF
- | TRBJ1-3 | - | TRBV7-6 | TGTGCCAGCGCTCTTACAGATATCGGCTCGGGGAACACCATATATTTT | CASALTDIGSGNTIYF
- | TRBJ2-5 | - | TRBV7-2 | TGTGCCAGCAGCTTATTGGACAGTTGGCAGACCCAGTACTTC | CASSLLDSWQTQYF
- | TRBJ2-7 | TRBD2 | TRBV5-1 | TGCGCCAGCAGCGCGGGACTAGCGGGAGTTATCGAGCAGTACTTC | CASSAGLAGVIEQYF
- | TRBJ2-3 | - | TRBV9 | TGTGCCAGCAGCGTAGGTTCGGATACGCAGTATTTT | CASSVGSDTQYF
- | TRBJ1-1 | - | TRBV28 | TGTGCCAGCAGTTTATCCCTCCCCGCTGAAGCTTTCTTT | CASSLSLPAEAFF
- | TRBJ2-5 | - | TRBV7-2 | TGTGCCAGCAGCATACGACCGGGAGAGACCCAGTACTTC | CASSIRPGETQYF
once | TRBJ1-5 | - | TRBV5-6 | TGTGCCAGCAGCCCTTCCACAGGTCTGGGGCAGCCCCAGCATTTT | CASSPSTGLGQPQHF
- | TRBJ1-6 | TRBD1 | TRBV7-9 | TGTGCCAGCAGCTCTAAGACAGGGGGCGTCTCACCCCTCCACTTT | CASSSKTGGVSPLHF
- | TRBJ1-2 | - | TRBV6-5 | TGTGCCAGCAGTTACTCGAGTACCGGGAAGCAGGGCTACACCTTC | CASSYSSTGKQGYTF
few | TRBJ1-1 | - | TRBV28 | TGTGCCAGCAGTTTGCTTCCCAGGGCAGCTTTCTTT | CASSLLPRAAFF
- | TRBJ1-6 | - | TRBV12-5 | TGTGCTAGTGGTTTGGCGGGGGTCATTTCACCCCTCCACTTT | CASGLAGVISPLHF
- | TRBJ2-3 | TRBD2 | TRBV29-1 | TGCAGCGCCAGAAGCGGGAGTGGTACAGATACGCAGTATTTT | CSARSGSGTDTQYF
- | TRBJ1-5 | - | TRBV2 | TGTGCCAGCAGTGTGGCAGGGGGCAATCAGCCCCAGCATTTT | CASSVAGGNQPQHF
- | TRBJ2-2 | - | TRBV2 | TGTGCCAGCAGTGTGATCCAGGGAGGAACCGGGGAGCTGTTTTTT | CASSVIQGGTGELFF
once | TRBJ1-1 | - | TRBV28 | TGTGCCAGCAGTTGGCAAAGAACATACGAAGCTTTCTTT | CASSWQRTYEAFF
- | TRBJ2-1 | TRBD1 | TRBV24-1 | TGTGCCACCAGTGATCCTGGACAGGGGGCGCGGGATGAGCAGTTCTTC | CATSDPGQGARDEQFF
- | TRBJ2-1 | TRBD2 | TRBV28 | TGTGCCAGCAGTATCTTAGCGGGGCGGAGGGACAATGAGCAGTTCTTC | CASSILAGRRDNEQFF
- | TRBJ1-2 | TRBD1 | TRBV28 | TGTGCCAGCAGGCCGGGACAGGCCTTCGGGGGCTACACCTTC | CASRPGQAFGGYTF
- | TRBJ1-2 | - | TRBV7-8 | TGTGCCAGCAGCTCCAGGAGGGTAGGGGCTGACGGCTACACCTTC | CASSSRRVGADGYTF
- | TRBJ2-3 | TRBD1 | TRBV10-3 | TGTGCCATCAGTGATTCGAACAGGGGGCTCTCAGATACGCAGTATTTT | CAISDSNRGLSDTQYF
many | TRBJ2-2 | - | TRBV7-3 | TGTGCCAGCAGCTCAGATGCCGGGGAGCTGTTTTTT | CASSSDAGELFF
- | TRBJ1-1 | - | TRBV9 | TGTGCCAGCAGCCGGAGGGATAACACTGAAGCTTTCTTT | CASSRRDNTEAFF
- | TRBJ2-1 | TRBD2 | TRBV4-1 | TGCGCCAGCAGCCCCGTGGGGGAGGGAATCCTTGCCAATGAGCAGTTCTTC | CASSPVGEGILANEQFF
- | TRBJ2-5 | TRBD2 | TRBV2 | TGTGCCAGCAGCCGACTAGCTGGAGAGACCCAGTACTTC | CASSRLAGETQYF
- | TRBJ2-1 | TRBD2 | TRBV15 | TGTGCCACCAGCATTGCGGGAGGGTATAATGAGCAGTTCTTC | CATSIAGGYNEQFF
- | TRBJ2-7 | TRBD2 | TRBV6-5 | TGTGCCAGCAGGGGAGCGGGAGGCTCCTCCTACGAGCAGTACTTC | CASRGAGGSSYEQYF
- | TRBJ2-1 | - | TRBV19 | TGTGCCAGTAGTACAGGTAATGAGCAGTTCTTC | CASSTGNEQFF
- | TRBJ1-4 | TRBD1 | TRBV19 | TGTGCCAGTAGTGTGACAGGGATAAATGAAAAACTGTTTTTT | CASSVTGINEKLFF
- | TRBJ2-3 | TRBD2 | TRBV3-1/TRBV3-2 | TGTGCCAGCAGCCAAGATCCAGTAGCGGGAGTTATGGATACGCAGTATTTT | CASSQDPVAGVMDTQYF
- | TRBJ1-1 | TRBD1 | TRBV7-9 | TGTGCCAGCAGCTTCACAGGGGGCAGCAACACTGAAGCTTTCTTT | CASSFTGGSNTEAFF